This TCR beta chain originates from a study of T cells in Graves' hyperthyroidism and ophthalmopathy. V shed 2 bases, J shed 1 base, and the junction held 3 bases outside the gene matches. CDR1 and CDR2 (germline): LNHNV, YYDKDF (reference sequence). CDR3 length: 15 residues. Amplification targeted TCR beta CDR3 regions from RNA transcripts. HTBI primers were employed in a first-round RT-PCR of the TCR CDR3. TCRdb recomputed calls from the multiplex PCR reads with MiXCR, one row per CDR3 protein. The table records around 800,000 distinct CDR3 sequences, over 35% of them present only once. The sequence derives from a man aged 18-30 years with Graves' hyperthyroidism. The sequencing input was blood. The chain uses TRBV15 and TRBJ1-1; 8 bases map to TRBD1. CDR3 DNA: TGTGCCACCAGCAGACAGGGGGCTGGGAACACTGAAGCTTTCTTT. This gives the protein CATSRQGAGNTEAFF. Full variable domain (outside the CDR3, taken from reference TRBV15 and TRBJ1-1): DAMVIQNPRYQVTQFGKPVTLSCSQTLNHNVMYWYQQKSSQAPKLLFHYYDKDFNNEADTPDNFQSRRPNTSFCFLDIRSPGLGDTAMYLCATSRQGAGNTEAFFGQGTRLTVV.